The present T cell receptor beta chain was sequenced within a study of blood T cell repertoires in COVID-19. Profiled with immunoSEQ multiplex PCR; TCRdb holds only in-frame clones, not every one. The sample records around 140,000 clones, approximately 84% being singletons. This TCR was sampled from a man aged 55-75 years with acute or convalescent COVID-19. The specimen sequenced was peripheral blood.

The CDR3 nucleotides read TGTGCCAGCAGCCCGTACAGGAGCAATCAGCCCCAGCATTTT. This gives the protein CASSPYRSNQPQHF. The V gene is TRBV7-6, the J gene TRBJ1-5, with a weak D call TRBD1 (5 bases). Germline V lookup: CDR1 SGHVS, CDR2 FNYEAQ. The CDR3 is 14 amino acids. Trimming cost V 5 bases and J 1 base, with 9 bases left between them.